A single sample gave rise to the 22 T cell receptor beta chains below, sequenced in a study of T cells in Graves' hyperthyroidism and ophthalmopathy. Template material for amplifying TCR beta CDR3 regions consisted of RNA transcripts. Researchers ran a first-round RT-PCR on the TCR CDR3 using the HTBI primer set. TCRdb re-called the multiplex PCR reads with MiXCR, one entry per CDR3 protein. The profile shows 350,000 or so distinct CDR3 sequences, approximately 18% of them singletons. The sequenced material came from blood. These receptors were obtained from a woman in her twenties or thirties with Graves' hyperthyroidism that later progressed to Graves' ophthalmopathy.

The chain uses TRBV2 and TRBJ2-1; 9 bases line up with TRBD2. Germline V gene lookup returns CDR1 SNHLY and CDR2 FYNNEI. Trimming at V came to 9 bases and at J to 4 bases, leaving 13 bases not matched to a gene. CDR3 length: 16 amino acids. In DNA, the CDR3 is TGTGCCAGATGCCGCGGGGCGGGAGGGGAATACAATGAGCAGTTCTTC. Its protein is CARCRGAGGEYNEQFF.

This clonotype was counted at least ten times. The chain joins TRBV12-3 or TRBV12-4 to TRBJ1-2, with no clear D. The CDR3 has 13 amino acids. V lost 4 bases and J 2 bases, leaving 8 bases between the germline ends. The CDR3, as DNA: TGTGCCAGCAGTTATGGCCTAAACTATGGCTACACCTTC. Encoded protein: CASSYGLNYGYTF.

The V and J genes are TRBV29-1 and TRBJ2-7; a possible D gene is TRBD1 (5 bases). Trimming removed 1 base from V and 1 base from J, with 8 bases in between. Germline V gene data show CDR1 as SQVTM and CDR2 as ANQGSEA. CDR3 size: 13 residues. The CDR3 protein is CSVEGGDSYEQYF. CDR3 bases: TGCAGCGTTGAAGGGGGCGATTCCTACGAGCAGTACTTC.

This chain connects TRBV2 to TRBJ2-5; 9 nucleotides align to TRBD1. The junction had 4 bases not matched to a gene; V was cut back by 3 bases and J by 5 bases. This CDR3 region has 14 residues. CDR1 and CDR2 from the germline V gene are SNHLY and FYNNEI. CDR3 sequence (DNA): TGTGCCAGCAGTGAGGACAGGGGTAGGGAGACCCAGTACTTC. Amino acids: CASSEDRGRETQYF.

This clonotype was observed a handful of times. The rearrangement uses TRBV25-1 and TRBJ1-2; TRBD1 matches at 7 bases. Germline CDR1 reads MGHDK; CDR2 reads SYGVNS. This CDR3 is 12 amino acids long. V shed 5 bases and J 8 bases; nucleotides not matched to a gene: 5. The CDR3, as DNA: TGTGCCAGCAGTCAACAGGGGTGGGGCTACACCTTC. Protein: CASSQQGWGYTF.

The sample holds many counts of this clonotype. The chain couples TRBV13 to TRBJ2-1; 9 nucleotides match TRBD2. This CDR3 region has 16 residues. V lost 4 bases, J lost 7 bases, and 11 bases stayed unmatched. The germline gives CDR1 PRHDT, CDR2 FYEKMQ (reference sequence). The CDR3 reads CASSWRTSARVNEQFF. CDR3 bases: TGTGCCAGCAGCTGGAGGACTAGCGCGAGAGTAAATGAGCAGTTCTTC. Full variable domain (missing parts from reference TRBV13 and TRBJ2-1): AAGVIQSPRHLIKEKRETATLKCYPIPRHDTVYWYQQGPGQDPQFLISFYEKMQSDKGSIPDRFSAQQFSDYHSELNMSSLELGDSALYFCASSWRTSARVNEQFFGPGTRLTVL.

This clonotype was observed at least ten times. The rearrangement links TRBV19 to TRBJ2-7; 14 bases are a match to TRBD2. The CDR3 spans 17 residues. V gave up 3 bases and J gave up 2 bases; unmatched junction bases: 6. Looked up from germline, CDR1 is LNHDA and CDR2 is SQIVND (reference sequence). The CDR3 coding sequence is TGTGCCAGTAGTATGCGACTAGCGGGAGGGATAACCTACGAGCAGTACTTC. As protein: CASSMRLAGGITYEQYF.

V and J are TRBV5-1 and TRBJ2-7; D possibly corresponds to TRBD2 (5 bases). V was trimmed by 7 bases and J by 2 bases, leaving 16 bases between them. Per germline, CDR1 SGHRS and CDR2 YFSETQ. CDR3 size: 14 residues. The DNA for the CDR3 is TGCGCCAGCGCACGGGGTAAAGGAGCCTACGAGCAGTACTTC. Amino acid sequence: CASARGKGAYEQYF.

This clonotype was seen only a few times. V gene TRBV7-6 combines with J gene TRBJ2-1; 7 bases line up with TRBD1. The CDR3 spans 14 residues. With V trimmed by 1 base and J by 9 bases, 6 bases remained unmatched. The germline V gene has CDR1 SGHVS and CDR2 FNYEAQ. The CDR3 nucleotides read TGTGCCAGCAGCTTAGAGGGGGCCCTGAGTGAGCAGTTCTTC. Protein sequence: CASSLEGALSEQFF.

This clonotype was seen a few times. The chain couples TRBV7-9 to TRBJ1-2; 7 positions match TRBD1. With 5 bases clipped from V and 6 bases from J, the junction kept 6 bases outside the gene matches. The CDR3 contains 13 residues. Germline V gene data show CDR1 as SEHNR and CDR2 as FQNEAQ (reference sequence). The CDR3 sequence is CASSRPGQNGYTF. CDR3 coding DNA: TGTGCCAGCAGCCGACCGGGACAGAATGGCTACACCTTC.

This clonotype was seen ten or more times. The genes are TRBV30 and TRBJ2-1; perhaps TRBD2 as D (6 bases). Trimming took 4 bases from V and 6 from J, leaving 28 bases between them. The CDR3 contains 18 residues. The germline V gene encodes CDR1 GTSNPN and CDR2 SVGIG (reference sequence). CDR3 sequence reads: CAWNKRRSAASARNEQFF. The CDR3 DNA sequence: TGTGCCTGGAACAAGCGCCGGTCGGCGGCTAGCGCCCGCAATGAGCAGTTCTTC.

Only a few counts were recorded for this clonotype. The V gene is TRBV27, the J gene TRBJ2-7; TRBD1 is a possible D gene (6 bases). V lost 3 bases, J lost 6 bases, and 12 bases lay in between. The CDR3 is made up of 13 amino acids. Germline V gene lookup returns CDR1 MNHEY and CDR2 SMNVEV (reference sequence). The CDR3 nucleotides are TGTGCCAGCAGTTTCGACAGGTCGGGCGAGCAGTACTTC. Its protein product is CASSFDRSGEQYF.

Ten or more counts support this clonotype. The CDR3 region has the DNA TGTGCCAGTAGTAACAGGAACACTGAAGCTTTCTTT. It is translated as CASSNRNTEAFF. This chain links TRBV19 with TRBJ1-1; no reliable D call. This CDR3 region has 12 residues. Trimming removed 4 bases at V and 1 base at J, with 4 bases between. In germline, CDR1 is LNHDA, CDR2 SQIVND (reference sequence).

This clonotype was seen a handful of times. The chain is built from TRBV24-1 and TRBJ1-1; weak D call: TRBD1 (5 bases). Trimming took 0 bases from V and 3 from J, leaving 13 bases between them. Per germline, CDR1 KGHDR and CDR2 SFDVKD. The CDR3 length is 16 residues. The chain's CDR3 is CATSDLRGPGDTEAFF. CDR3 sequence (DNA): TGTGCCACCAGTGATTTGCGGGGACCCGGAGACACTGAAGCTTTCTTT.

This chain joins TRBV10-3 and TRBJ2-7; TRBD2 aligns across 9 bases. The CDR3 consists of 15 residues. Trimming at V came to 3 bases and at J to 3 bases, leaving 6 bases not matched to a gene. Looked up from germline, CDR1 is ENHRY and CDR2 is SYGVKD. The CDR3 is CAISDLAGEGYEQYF. CDR3 bases: TGTGCCATCAGTGACTTAGCGGGAGAGGGCTACGAGCAGTACTTC.

This chain connects TRBV24-1 to TRBJ2-1, with no clear D. The germline CDR1 and CDR2 sequences are KGHDR and SFDVKD. Deletions cut 1 base from V and 2 bases from J, with 8 bases between. CDR3 size: 15 residues. The CDR3 region is CATSDFGGTYNEQFF. CDR3 nucleotide sequence: TGTGCCACCAGTGATTTCGGCGGAACCTACAATGAGCAGTTCTTC.

The V gene is TRBV2, the J gene TRBJ1-5, with D perhaps matching TRBD1 (5 bases). There are 13 residues in the CDR3. V shed 7 bases and J shed 7 bases, with 14 bases lying between them. CDR1 and CDR2 (germline): SNHLY, FYNNEI. CDR3 DNA: TGTGCCAGCAAGAGTACAGGAGGACAGCCCCAGCATTTT. It is translated as CASKSTGGQPQHF.

This clonotype has more than one count but fewer than ten. This chain connects TRBV27 to TRBJ2-7, with a possible D match to TRBD1 (6 bases). Looked up from germline, CDR1 is MNHEY and CDR2 is SMNVEV (reference sequence). Trimming stripped 8 bases from V and 2 bases from J, with 19 bases between. The CDR3 sequence is 15 residues long. The DNA for the CDR3 is TGTGCCAGCTTGAGTAATCCGGACAGTACCTACGAGCAGTACTTC. Translating it yields CASLSNPDSTYEQYF.

This clonotype was detected many times. The V call is TRBV5-1, the J call TRBJ1-2, with TRBD1 identical over 7 bases. The germline V gene has CDR1 SGHRS and CDR2 YFSETQ. This CDR3 contains 15 residues. With 0 bases clipped from V and 5 bases from J, the junction kept 7 bases outside the gene matches. CDR3 sequence: CASSLEAGGEYGYTF. CDR3 nucleotides: TGCGCCAGCAGCTTGGAGGCAGGGGGGGAGTATGGCTACACCTTC.

In its sample, this clonotype was seen many times. V and J are TRBV9 and TRBJ1-1; possible D gene TRBD1, 6 bases. CDR1 is SGDLS and CDR2 is YYNGEE in the germline V gene. The CDR3 length is 13 residues. Between the trimmed V and J ends, which lost 4 bases and 4 bases, there was a span of 11 bases. CDR3 sequence reads: CASSKGGGTEAFF. CDR3 DNA: TGTGCCAGCAGCAAAGGGGGAGGCACTGAAGCTTTCTTT.

In its sample, this clonotype was seen many times. The chain carries TRBV5-1 and TRBJ1-4, with TRBD1 matching over 7 bases. This CDR3 has 14 residues. The ends lost 5 bases at V and 8 bases at J; junction bases unmatched: 9. Per germline, CDR1 SGHRS and CDR2 YFSETQ. The CDR3 here is CASSSGQVWEKLFF. The CDR3 DNA is TGCGCCAGCAGTTCCGGACAGGTGTGGGAAAAACTGTTTTTT.

This clonotype was counted ten times or more. The chain is built from TRBV6-1 and TRBJ2-1; possibly TRBD2 for D (6 bases). CDR1 is MNHNS, CDR2 SASEGT, per germline. There are 15 residues in the CDR3. V was clipped by 5 bases and J by 4 bases, with 15 bases between them. The CDR3 sequence: CASSQDGGSYNEQFF. CDR3 coding DNA: TGTGCCAGCAGTCAGGATGGGGGGAGTTACAATGAGCAGTTCTTC.